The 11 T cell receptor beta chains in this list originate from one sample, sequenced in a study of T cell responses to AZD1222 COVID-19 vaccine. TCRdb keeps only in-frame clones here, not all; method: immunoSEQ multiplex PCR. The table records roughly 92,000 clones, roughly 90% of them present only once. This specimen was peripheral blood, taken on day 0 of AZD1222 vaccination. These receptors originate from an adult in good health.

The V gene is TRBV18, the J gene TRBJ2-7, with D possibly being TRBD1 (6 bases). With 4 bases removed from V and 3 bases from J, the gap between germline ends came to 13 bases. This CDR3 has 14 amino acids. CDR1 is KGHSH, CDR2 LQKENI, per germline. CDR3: CASSRTEQGYEQYF. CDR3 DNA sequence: TGTGCCAGCTCACGAACAGAACAGGGCTACGAGCAGTACTTC.

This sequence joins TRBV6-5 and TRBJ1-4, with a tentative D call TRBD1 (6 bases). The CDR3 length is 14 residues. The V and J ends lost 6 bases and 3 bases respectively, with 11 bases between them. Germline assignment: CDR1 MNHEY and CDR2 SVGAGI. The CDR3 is CASSTGLPNEKLFF. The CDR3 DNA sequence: TGTGCCAGCAGCACAGGGTTGCCTAATGAAAAACTGTTTTTT.

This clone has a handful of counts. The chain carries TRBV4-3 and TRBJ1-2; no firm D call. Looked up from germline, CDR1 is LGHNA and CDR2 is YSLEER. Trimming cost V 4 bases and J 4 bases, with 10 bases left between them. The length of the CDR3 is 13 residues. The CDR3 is CASSPMNGYGYTF. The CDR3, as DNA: TGCGCCAGCAGCCCCATGAACGGCTATGGCTACACCTTC.

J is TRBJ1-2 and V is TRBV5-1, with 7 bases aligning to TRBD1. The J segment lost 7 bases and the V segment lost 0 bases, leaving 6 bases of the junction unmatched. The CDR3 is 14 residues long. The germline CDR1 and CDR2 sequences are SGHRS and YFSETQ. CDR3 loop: CASSLDGDSSGYTF. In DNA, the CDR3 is TGCGCCAGCAGCTTGGACGGGGACAGTTCTGGCTACACCTTC.

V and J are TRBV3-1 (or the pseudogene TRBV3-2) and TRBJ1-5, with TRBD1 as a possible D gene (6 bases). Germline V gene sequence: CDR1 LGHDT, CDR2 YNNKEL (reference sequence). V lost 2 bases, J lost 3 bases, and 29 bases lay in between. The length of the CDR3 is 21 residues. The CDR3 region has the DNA TGTGCCAGCAGCCAATCCTACCTGCGGACAGCCCACCAAACCCTCAATCAGCCCCAGCATTTT. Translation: CASSQSYLRTAHQTLNQPQHF.

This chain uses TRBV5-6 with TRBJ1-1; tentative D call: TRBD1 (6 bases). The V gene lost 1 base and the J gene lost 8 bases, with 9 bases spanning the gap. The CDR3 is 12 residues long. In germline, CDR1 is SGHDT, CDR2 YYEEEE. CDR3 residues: CASSLTGSEAFF. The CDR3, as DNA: TGTGCCAGCAGCTTGACAGGGTCCGAAGCTTTCTTT.

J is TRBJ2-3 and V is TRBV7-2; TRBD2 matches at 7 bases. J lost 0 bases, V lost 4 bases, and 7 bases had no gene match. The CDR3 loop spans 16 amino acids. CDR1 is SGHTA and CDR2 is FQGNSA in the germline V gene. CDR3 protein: CASSSGLPGSTDTQYF. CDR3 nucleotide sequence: TGTGCCAGCAGCTCGGGACTACCCGGGAGCACAGATACGCAGTATTTT.

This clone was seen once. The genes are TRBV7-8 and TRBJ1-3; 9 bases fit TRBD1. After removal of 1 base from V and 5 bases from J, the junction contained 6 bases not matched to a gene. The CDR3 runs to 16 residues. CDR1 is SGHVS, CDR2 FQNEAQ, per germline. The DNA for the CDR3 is TGTGCCAGCAGCTTAGAAGTAGGGACAGGGCGAAACACCATATATTTT. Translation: CASSLEVGTGRNTIYF.

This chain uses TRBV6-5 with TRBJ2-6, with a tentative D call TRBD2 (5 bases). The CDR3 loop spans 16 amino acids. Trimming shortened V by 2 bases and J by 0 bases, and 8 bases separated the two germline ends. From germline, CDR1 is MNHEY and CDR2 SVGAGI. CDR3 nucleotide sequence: TGTGCCAGCAGTTACCCCCGGGACTCTGGGGCCAACGTCCTGACTTTC. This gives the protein CASSYPRDSGANVLTF.

The CDR3 DNA reads as TGTGCCAGCAGCTTAGAGGGGGCGCCTTCTGGAAACACCATATATTTT. This codes for CASSLEGAPSGNTIYF. This sequence joins TRBV7-9 and TRBJ1-3; 7 nucleotides agree with TRBD1. CDR1 SEHNR and CDR2 FQNEAQ come from the germline V gene (reference sequence). V shed 1 base, J shed 1 base, and the junction held 4 bases outside the gene matches. CDR3 length: 16 amino acids.

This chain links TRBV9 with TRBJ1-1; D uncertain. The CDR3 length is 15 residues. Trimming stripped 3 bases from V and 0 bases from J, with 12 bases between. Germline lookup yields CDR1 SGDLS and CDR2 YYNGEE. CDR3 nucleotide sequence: TGTGCCAGCAGCGCCGGAACAAAGCTGAACACTGAAGCTTTCTTT. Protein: CASSAGTKLNTEAFF.